This TCR beta chain was captured in a study of T cell responses to AZD1222 COVID-19 vaccine (dated by TCRdb to the early 2020s). Study-wide context: A total of 233 trial participants underwent TCR sequencing, of whom nearly 210 had received two doses of AZD1222 and around 25 had received two doses of the MenACWY control vaccine. Enrollment into the trials was organized by age into subgroups of 18-55, 56-69 and 70-plus years, and those subgroups contained approximately 150, 30 and 60 TCR-sequenced participants, respectively.

As to this clone: The clone's antigen remains unknown. It has no much larger one-base neighbor in the sample; base qualities were not kept.

What the work shows at the level of the full study, not this receptor alone: A significant rise in spike-specific TCR breadth and depth was observed after two AZD1222 doses relative to day 0 and relative to MenACWY recipients. Participants were mostly white British and included more females than males, and it was suggested by the authors that clonal diversity may have been underestimated. The vaccine-associated CD4 TCRs covered the entire spike protein, and the dominant responses fell in regions 160-218 and 743-854. Epitopes outside the regions mutated in the B.1.351 and B.1.1.7 variants were reportedly recognized by nearly half of the unique spike-specific TCRs. In the small 56-69-year group, the increase in depth fell short of significance, most likely because of low power. Conclusions about previously exposed vaccinees are limited, since just six AZD1222 recipients were seropositive for SARS-CoV-2 at baseline. Because no day 14 peak-response samples were available, repertoires were characterized only after the peak T cell response.

Reading the label with the study, this specimen's time point is: baseline before first vaccination. Sample treatment or condition, as interpreted from the label and publication: meningococcal conjugate vaccine given as trial control. Vaccinee samples came from UK trials COV001 and COV002, including a single-blind randomized controlled phase 2/3 trial of AZD1222 (ChAdOx1 nCoV-19) in healthy adults. For TCRbeta chain sequencing, PBMC samples from trial participants were taken at day 0 and at day 28 after the second dose. The CDR3 regions of human TCRbeta chains were analyzed by immunosequencing. The study's own analysis went as follows. Repertoire TCRs were checked for matches against a reference library of SARS-CoV-2-specific TCRs that had been generated using the MIRA antigen-specificity platform. Breadth was defined as the fraction of unique TCRs that were SARS-CoV-2-associated, and depth was defined as the fraction of total T cells that were SARS-CoV-2-associated. Using the MIRA data, every spike-specific TCR was mapped to the spike region that the TCR reacted to and assigned to either a CD4 or a CD8 class. Log10-transformed breadth and depth values were compared by one-way ANOVA with Sidak's multiple comparisons tests. TCRdb obtained this table from immuneACCESS and retained in-frame rearrangements with V and J assigned. These tables miss some clones; where compared with another copy, unresolved V genes account for less than half of the shortfall, and the remainder is unexplained. V, J and clone size were drawn from that table, and D and trimming were deduced from the DNA. Counted in this sample were approximately 150,000 clones; approximately 93% of them appeared once. Less than 0.95% of the sample belongs to the ten largest clones.

This TCR came from an adult in good health. The starting material was peripheral blood, obtained on day 0 of MenACWY control vaccination.

CDR3 reads: CASSVESPTEAFF. At the DNA level, the sequence is TGTGCCAGCAGTGTCGAATCCCCGACTGAAGCTTTCTTT. The sequence links TRBV2 to TRBJ1-1; no confident D gene assignment can be made. The germline V gene gives CDR1 as SNHLY and CDR2 as FYNNEI. The CDR3, from cysteine to phenylalanine, totals 13 residues. The DNA shown is the 39-base CDR3, in frame from base 1. Trimming costs V 4 bases and J 5 bases, and their ends lie 11 bases apart.